This is a list of T cell receptor beta chains from one sample in a study of cytomegalovirus exposure and HLA in healthy donors. Assay: immunoSEQ multiplex PCR; the TCRdb copy retains only in-frame clones and omits some. This sample has around 90,000 clones, with about 68% found just once. The source material was PBMCs. These receptor sequences come from a human donor in good health. Both conserved end residues are part of each CDR3. D genes are given only for firm matches. The size field is filled for only some rows; it gives once, few, many or a size class.

clone_size j_call d_call v_call cdr3_nt cdr3_aa
few TRBJ2-1 . TRBV7-2 TGTGCCAGCAGCAGGACATTGAACAATGAGCAGTTCTTC CASSRTLNNEQFF
. TRBJ1-5 . TRBV7-9 TGTGCCAGCAGCCGGCGGGAGAGTGGGCAGCCCCAGCATTTT CASSRRESGQPQHF
few TRBJ2-1 TRBD1 TRBV5-4 TGTGCCAGCAGCTTTCCAACAGGGGGGCAAAAGTACAATGAGCAGTTCTTC CASSFPTGGQKYNEQFF
once TRBJ1-2 . TRBV7-2 TGTGCCAGCAGCCCCTCCACAACAGGGCTTCACTATGGCTACACCTTC CASSPSTTGLHYGYTF
. TRBJ1-4 . TRBV7-2 TGTGCCAGCAGCCCAAGAGGGGGGGGGTGGGAAAAACTGTTTTTT CASSPRGGGWEKLFF
. TRBJ2-6 . TRBV5-6 TGTGCCAGCAGCTTCCAGGGTTCTGGGGCCAACGTCCTGACTTTC CASSFQGSGANVLTF
. TRBJ1-4 . TRBV30 TGTGCCTGGAGTGTGCGGGGGTCCGCTAATGAAAAACTGTTTTTT CAWSVRGSANEKLFF
. TRBJ1-1 . TRBV18 TGTGCCAGCTCACCAGACATCGGAATTGGCCCCGAAGCTTTCTTT CASSPDIGIGPEAFF
once TRBJ2-7 TRBD2 TRBV2 TGTGCCAGCAGGAGAGCGGGGGCGGGGCTCGAGCAGTACTTC CASRRAGAGLEQYF
few TRBJ1-2 . TRBV5-4 TGTGCCAGCAGCTTGGGTCAGTTCGGCTACACCTTC CASSLGQFGYTF
few TRBJ1-1 . TRBV29-1 TGCAGCGTTGAGAGGTTGACTGAAGCTTTCTTT CSVERLTEAFF
. TRBJ1-1 . TRBV5-1 TGCGCCAGCAGCTTGGCTGCGGGAAGGACTGAAGCTTTCTTT CASSLAAGRTEAFF
. TRBJ1-6 . TRBV5-1 TGCGCCAGCAGCTTGGCCCCCAGGGGCGATAATTCACCCCTCCACTTT CASSLAPRGDNSPLHF
. TRBJ1-6 TRBD1 TRBV7-8 TGTGCCAGCAGCTTAACCGGACAGGGTAATTCACCCCTCCACTTT CASSLTGQGNSPLHF
. TRBJ1-2 . TRBV7-2 TGTGCCAGCAGCTTGCTGACTGGGAGCTACTATGGCTACACCTTC CASSLLTGSYYGYTF
few TRBJ2-5 TRBD2 TRBV2 TGTGCCAGCAGGGGACGACTAGCGGGGGAAGAGACCCAGTACTTC CASRGRLAGEETQYF
. TRBJ1-1 TRBD1 TRBV6-5 TGTGCCACCATGGACAGGGAAGCTTTCTTT CATMDREAFF
. TRBJ1-2 . TRBV15 TGTGCCACCAGCAGGAAGGACAGTAACTATGGCTACACCTTC CATSRKDSNYGYTF
. TRBJ1-1 . TRBV4-3 TGCGCCAGCAGCCAAGATCTCTATGTGGAAGCTTTCTTT CASSQDLYVEAFF
few TRBJ1-1 . TRBV9 TGTGCCAGCAGCGCAGGGAACCTGAACACTGAAGCTTTCTTT CASSAGNLNTEAFF
. TRBJ2-7 TRBD2 TRBV7-2 TGTGCCAGCAGCTTCCGGGGGGGGAGCTACGAGCAGTACTTC CASSFRGGSYEQYF
few TRBJ2-7 . TRBV30 TGTGCCTGGAGTCCGGTCTCGGGCGAGCAGTACTTC CAWSPVSGEQYF
. TRBJ1-3 . TRBV5-1 TGCGCCAGCAGCCTTCACCAGGGGCAGATGAACACCATATATTTT CASSLHQGQMNTIYF
. TRBJ1-2 TRBD1 TRBV5-1 TGCGCCAGCAGCAGACAGCAGGGGGGACAGGGAGTCTATGGCTACACCTTC CASSRQQGGQGVYGYTF
. TRBJ1-1 TRBD1 TRBV27 TGTGCCAGCAGTCTAACCAGACAGGGGAACACTGAAGCTTTCTTT CASSLTRQGNTEAFF
. TRBJ1-1 . TRBV5-4 TGTGCCAGCAGCTTGTCGGGACAACCCGTTAGGGAAGCTTTCTTT CASSLSGQPVREAFF
. TRBJ2-5 TRBD1 TRBV7-7 TGTGCCAGCAACGATGGACAGGGGAGCCACGAGACCCAGTACTTC CASNDGQGSHETQYF
few TRBJ1-1 . TRBV5-6 TGTGCCAGCAGCCCTTTTATGAACACTGAAGCTTTCTTT CASSPFMNTEAFF
. TRBJ1-6 . TRBV5-1 TGCGCCAGCTGTTTCAGGGGCCCTTATAATTCACCCCTCCACTTT CASCFRGPYNSPLHF
few TRBJ2-1 . TRBV9 TGTGCCAGCAGCGCAAATTCGGGGATGGGTTACAATGAGCAGTTCTTC CASSANSGMGYNEQFF
. TRBJ2-5 TRBD2 TRBV6-1 TGTGCCAGCAGTGCCGGCGGACTAGCGGGAGAAGAGACCCAGTACTTC CASSAGGLAGEETQYF
. TRBJ2-5 . TRBV5-4 TGTGCCAGCAGCCTCCAAGAGACCCAGTACTTC CASSLQETQYF
. TRBJ1-4 . TRBV6-5 TGTGCCAGCAGTTACGGTCGGGGGAGGTCTGAAAAACTGTTTTTT CASSYGRGRSEKLFF
. TRBJ2-1 . TRBV5-1 TGCGCCAGCAGCCAAATAACAGATTCTGAGCAGTTCTTC CASSQITDSEQFF
. TRBJ2-7 . TRBV4-3 TGCGCCAGCAGCCCCGGGGTCGATCCCGAAGTCTACGAGCAGTACTTC CASSPGVDPEVYEQYF
. TRBJ1-1 . TRBV7-9 TGTGCCAGCAGCTTAGAGGCAGGGAACACTGAAGCTTTCTTT CASSLEAGNTEAFF
few TRBJ1-4 TRBD1 TRBV9 TGTGCCAGCAGCTTGATAGGACAGGGTCAGGAGAAACTGTTTTTT CASSLIGQGQEKLFF
few TRBJ2-7 . TRBV9 TGTGCCAGCAGCGACGGGAGAGGGTACGAGCAGTACTTC CASSDGRGYEQYF
. TRBJ2-7 TRBD1 TRBV23-1 TGCGCCAGCAGTCAATCGGGACAGGCCCCATACGAGCAGTACTTC CASSQSGQAPYEQYF
few TRBJ2-7 . TRBV4-3 TGCGCCAGCAGCCAAGGTGTCAACAGCATCAACTACGAGCAGTACTTC CASSQGVNSINYEQYF
. TRBJ2-7 TRBD1 TRBV5-1 TGCGCCAGCACGCACGACGGGACAGGCTACGAGCAGTACTTC CASTHDGTGYEQYF
. TRBJ2-7 . TRBV5-4 TGTGCCAGCAGCTTGGATACTCCCTACGAGCAGTACTTC CASSLDTPYEQYF
. TRBJ1-6 . TRBV11-2 TGTGCCAGCAGCTTAGACAGGGTTAGAACCTATAATTCACCCCTCCACTTT CASSLDRVRTYNSPLHF
. TRBJ1-1 . TRBV30 TGTGCCTGGACCATAAAATCGGTCACTGAAGCTTTCTTT CAWTIKSVTEAFF
. TRBJ1-1 . TRBV18 TGTGCCAGCTCACCAATTCCCCAGGGAAGGAACACTGAAGCTTTCTTT CASSPIPQGRNTEAFF
. TRBJ1-5 TRBD1 TRBV6-6 TGTGCCATCACCCCAGGGGGCGGACAGCCCCAGCATTTT CAITPGGGQPQHF
. TRBJ2-6 TRBD1 TRBV19 TGTGCCAGTAGTATACAGGGGGCGCATGGGTCTGGGGCCAACGTCCTGACTTTC CASSIQGAHGSGANVLTF
. TRBJ2-7 . TRBV6-1 TGTGCCAGCAGTGAAACAGGGTATCAGTACTTC CASSETGYQYF
few TRBJ1-4 TRBD1 TRBV4-3 TGCGCCAGCAGCCAAGATTGGGACAGAGATGAAAAACTGTTTTTT CASSQDWDRDEKLFF
. TRBJ2-5 . TRBV7-2 TGTGCCAGCAGCCCCGGGGGAGGCAGGGAGACCCAGTACTTC CASSPGGGRETQYF
. TRBJ1-1 TRBD1 TRBV13 TGTGCCAGCAGCTTTTTCGCCCGACAGGGACCCATGAACACTGAAGCTTTCTTT CASSFFARQGPMNTEAFF
. TRBJ2-1 . TRBV7-9 TGTGCCAGCAGCTTAGTACAGGGATTGGATGAGCAGTTCTTC CASSLVQGLDEQFF
. TRBJ1-1 TRBD1 TRBV2 TGTGCCAGCAGTGACACCGGGACAGCGAACACTGAAGCTTTCTTT CASSDTGTANTEAFF
. TRBJ2-7 TRBD2 TRBV9 TGTGCCAGCAGCGTAGGGGACTACTCCTACGAGCAGTACTTC CASSVGDYSYEQYF
. TRBJ2-1 TRBD2 TRBV13 TGTGCCAGCAGCTCTGGACTAGCAAATGAGCAGTTCTTC CASSSGLANEQFF
. TRBJ1-5 TRBD1 TRBV5-4 TGTGCCAGCAGCTTTGGACAGGATGGCCAGCCCCAGCATTTT CASSFGQDGQPQHF
few TRBJ2-7 . TRBV5-1 TGCGCCAGCAGCTCGGACACGGTGGTAGGGGAGCAGTACTTC CASSSDTVVGEQYF
few TRBJ1-2 TRBD1 TRBV6-5 TGTGCCAGCAGTAGGACAGGGGGCGATGGCTACACCTTC CASSRTGGDGYTF
. TRBJ2-7 . TRBV18 TGTGCCAGCTCACCACGTCAGGGATCCTACGAGCAGTACTTC CASSPRQGSYEQYF
. TRBJ2-7 TRBD1 TRBV18 TGTGCCAGCTCACCACCGCTCGGACAGGGAACCTACGAGCAGTACTTC CASSPPLGQGTYEQYF